Many counts were recorded for the clone carrying this T cell receptor (beta chain). Its target is unknown. Trimming pared 3 bases from V and 1 base from J, leaving 10 bases between. The germline V gene has CDR1 SGHTA and CDR2 FQGNSA. CDR3 length: 14 residues. This specimen belongs to a study of early T cells in non-severe SARS-CoV-2 infection. Study as a whole: Sequencing used unsorted whole-blood bulk RNA, so chains lack pairing.

Findings and caveats of the study: VDJdb matching skewed toward anti-spike CD8 responses, missing private and CD4 specificities.

TCRdb re-derived calls from the 5' RACE reads in MiXCR, one entry per CDR3 protein. The sample has about 33,000 distinct CDR3 sequences; 5.5% to 7% are singletons. The J gene is TRBJ2-7, the V gene TRBV7-2; D unresolved. The sequence was obtained from an adult who was a healthcare worker with PCR-confirmed SARS-CoV-2 infection or an uninfected control (not recorded which). The sequenced sample consisted of whole blood. In DNA form, the CDR3 reads TGTGCCAGCAGCTTGGGCCCCGGGTCCTACGAGCAGTACTTC. Its protein is CASSLGPGSYEQYF.